The clone carrying this TCR beta chain has a single count. The total RNA that was extracted per sample amounted to at least 5.5 micrograms. The CDR3 covers 14 residues. Deletions cut 2 bases from V and 3 bases from J, with 10 bases between. Germline assignment: CDR1 SEHNR and CDR2 FQNEAQ (reference sequence). The data belong to a study of blood T cells in healthy people across ages. Primers used in a second PCR of about 7 to 12 cycles were a sample-barcoded 5' primer and a J-beta primer mix. One entry per CDR3 protein, called by TCRdb with MiXCR from the 5' RACE reads. The repertoire holds fewer than 650,000 distinct CDR3 sequences, with about 28% as singletons. These data were likewise used in another study, on T cells of mothers and their children.

The sample was blood. V usage is TRBV7-9 and J usage is TRBJ2-5; a weak D match, TRBD1 (5 bases). This clonotype originated in a boy younger than 10 in good health. CDR3 loop: CASSLFAGKETQYF. The CDR3 nucleotides read TGTGCCAGCAGCTTATTTGCAGGGAAAGAGACCCAGTACTTC.